These T cell receptor beta chains were read from a single sample in a study of memory CD4+ T cells and cytomegalovirus serostatus. Data came from immunoSEQ multiplex PCR; TCRdb stores just in-frame clones and leaves some out. The sample carries about 57,000 clones, less than 80% recorded once. Sequencing was carried out using memory CD4+ T cells from blood. The receptors were gathered from an adult in good health and CMV-seronegative. Both conserved end residues are part of each CDR3. Fields, in order: V gene, D gene, CDR3 protein. A D gene is named only where the DNA matches it firmly.

V: TRBV11-2; D: -; CDR3: CASSLRGEPMNTEAFF
V: TRBV6-5; D: TRBD2; CDR3: CASSPLASAGVTQYF
V: TRBV19; D: -; CDR3: CASSPRGEKLFF
V: TRBV6-1; D: TRBD2; CDR3: CASSVNTLAGVSSGANVLTF
V: TRBV7-9; D: -; CDR3: CASAHTPGEGTDTQYF
V: TRBV7-2; D: -; CDR3: CASSLLGTGNQPQHF
V: TRBV5-1; D: TRBD2; CDR3: CASSLSAGGPGASYEQYF
V: TRBV6-1; D: TRBD1; CDR3: CAGQNRGRGEKLFF
V: TRBV28; D: -; CDR3: CASSSRDLSRDEQYF
V: TRBV12-5; D: TRBD2; CDR3: CASGLASRGLAGAYNEQFF
V: TRBV7-9; D: -; CDR3: CASSLGDRRGEKLFF
V: TRBV6-1; D: -; CDR3: CASSVTGQHYGYTF
V: TRBV6-6; D: -; CDR3: CASRMAALSPLHF
V: TRBV5-8; D: TRBD2; CDR3: CASSLKTSGRNEQYF
V: TRBV29-1; D: TRBD1; CDR3: CSVGRPGGKNEQYF
V: TRBV7-2; D: TRBD2; CDR3: CASSLGTTSVNTDTQYF
V: TRBV7-2; D: -; CDR3: CASSFYGANVLTF
V: TRBV29-1; D: -; CDR3: CSVGHPDTGELFF
V: TRBV5-4; D: -; CDR3: CASSSTGAATNEKLFF
V: TRBV10-3; D: -; CDR3: CAISRTVNTGELFF
V: TRBV5-1; D: -; CDR3: CASSALLGSGSSYNEQFF
V: TRBV5-6; D: -; CDR3: CASSLTGPDTQYF
V: TRBV2; D: TRBD1; CDR3: CASRSGTGARETQYF
V: TRBV7-9; D: -; CDR3: CASSFTLSGAEAFF
V: TRBV7-9; D: -; CDR3: CASTPRGGSEQYF
V: TRBV6-5; D: TRBD2; CDR3: CASRGGGSYEQYF
V: TRBV15; D: TRBD1; CDR3: CATGRQGWDNQPQHF
V: TRBV6-5; D: -; CDR3: CASSYEGRAEAFF
V: TRBV19; D: -; CDR3: CASRGYSNQPQHF
V: TRBV5-1; D: -; CDR3: CASNEGSDTEAFF
V: TRBV5-1; D: TRBD2; CDR3: CASSFSSGHTDTQYF
V: TRBV2; D: TRBD1; CDR3: CASSEEGSGGSEKLFF
V: TRBV13; D: -; CDR3: CASSLLVEATSETQYF
V: TRBV29-1; D: TRBD1; CDR3: CSVRTGMDEQYF
V: TRBV9; D: TRBD1; CDR3: CASSAGGQGGNTIYF
V: TRBV4-2; D: -; CDR3: CASSQLYAGAQEAQYF
V: TRBV5-6; D: -; CDR3: CASSLVSGNTIYF
V: TRBV21-1; D: -; CDR3: CASSFASNEQYF
V: TRBV7-6; D: -; CDR3: CASSSSRGGNVWGTQYF
V: TRBV6-5; D: -; CDR3: CASSYSKDQPQHF